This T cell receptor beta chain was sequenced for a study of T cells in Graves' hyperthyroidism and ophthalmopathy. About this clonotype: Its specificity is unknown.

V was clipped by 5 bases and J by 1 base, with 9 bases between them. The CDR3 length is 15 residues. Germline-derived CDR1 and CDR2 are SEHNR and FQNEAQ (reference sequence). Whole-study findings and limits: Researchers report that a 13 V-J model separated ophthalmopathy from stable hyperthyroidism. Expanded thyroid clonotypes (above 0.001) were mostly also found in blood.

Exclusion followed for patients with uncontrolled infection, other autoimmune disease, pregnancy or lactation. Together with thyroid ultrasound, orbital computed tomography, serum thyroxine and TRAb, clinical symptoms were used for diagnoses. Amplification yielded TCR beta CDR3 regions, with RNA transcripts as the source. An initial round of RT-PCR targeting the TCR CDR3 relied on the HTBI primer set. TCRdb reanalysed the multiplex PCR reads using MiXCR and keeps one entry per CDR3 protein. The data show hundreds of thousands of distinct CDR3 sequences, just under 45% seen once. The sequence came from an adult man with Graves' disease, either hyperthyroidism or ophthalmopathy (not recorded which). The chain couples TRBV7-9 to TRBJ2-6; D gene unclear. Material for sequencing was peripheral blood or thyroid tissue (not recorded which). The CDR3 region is CASSQSLSGANVLTF. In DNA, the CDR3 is TGTGCCAGCAGCCAGAGCCTTTCTGGGGCCAACGTCCTGACTTTC.